A single sample is the source of the 11 T cell receptor beta chains below, sequenced in a study of beta chain features in type 1 diabetes. The investigators reverse transcribed all of the isolated RNA, so they sequenced expressed TCRB transcripts. This table comes from immunoSEQ multiplex PCR, and its TCRdb copy is limited to in-frame clones, with some not included. The sample contains about 400,000 clones, around 12% of which appear only once. These receptors are not linked to any known antigen. The study, taken as a whole, reports: There was a moderate but significant shortening of TCRB CDR3s in all four CD4+ subsets of Type 1 diabetes patients.

Sequencing was performed on naive CD4+ T cells from blood. These TCRs come from a woman aged 18-29 years with type 1 diabetes.

This rearrangement joins TRBV7-8 to TRBJ1-5; 7 bases line up with TRBD1. CDR1 is SGHVS, CDR2 FQNEAQ, per germline. The ends lost 10 bases at V and 4 bases at J; junction bases unmatched: 10. CDR3 size: 14 residues. This chain's CDR3 is CATRLDRRNQPQHF. CDR3 nucleotides: TGTGCCACCAGGCTGGACAGGAGAAATCAGCCCCAGCATTTT.

This rearrangement joins TRBV18 to TRBJ1-2; 7 bases align to TRBD1. V gave up 6 bases and J gave up 5 bases; unmatched junction bases: 12. The CDR3 totals 15 residues. Per the germline V gene, CDR1 is KGHSH and CDR2 is LQKENI. The CDR3 sequence: CASSGRQGLDYGYTF. CDR3 DNA sequence: TGTGCCAGCTCCGGACGACAGGGCTTGGATTATGGCTACACCTTC.

This clone was detected a few times. The rearrangement joins TRBV29-1 to TRBJ2-2; 7 nucleotides match TRBD1. The V gene's germline CDR1 is SQVTM and CDR2 ANQGSEA. This CDR3 region has 13 residues. The J segment lost 5 bases and the V segment lost 6 bases, leaving 6 bases of the junction unmatched. The chain's CDR3 is CSVVTGVTGELFF. In DNA, the CDR3 is TGCAGCGTCGTTACAGGGGTTACCGGGGAGCTGTTTTTT.

J is TRBJ1-1 and V is TRBV25-1; a weak D match, TRBD1 (6 bases). CDR3 length: 14 amino acids. Germline V CDR1 and CDR2: MGHDK, SYGVNS. Trimming stripped 6 bases from V and 3 bases from J, with 14 bases between. CDR3 region: CASSPRGGYTEAFF. In DNA, the CDR3 is TGTGCCAGCAGCCCAAGGGGGGGATACACTGAAGCTTTCTTT.

The V call is TRBV7-6, the J call TRBJ1-5; D is ambiguous. CDR1 and CDR2 from the germline V gene are SGHVS and FNYEAQ. CDR3 length: 15 amino acids. The V end lost 5 bases, the J end lost 2 bases, and 13 bases lay between the germline ends. The CDR3 protein is CASSLYAGGNQPQHF. For the CDR3, the DNA is TGTGCCAGCAGCCTTTACGCCGGGGGCAATCAGCCCCAGCATTTT. The variable domain in full, with the rest retrieved from reference TRBV7-6 and TRBJ1-5, is GAGVSQSPRYKVTKRGQDVALRCDPISGHVSLYWYRQALGQGPEFLTYFNYEAQQDKSGLPNDRFSAERPEGSISTLTIQRTEQRDSAMYRCASSLYAGGNQPQHFGDGTRLSIL.

The DNA of the CDR3 is TGTGCCAGCAGCAAATTTGCCAGGGCGATACAAGAGACCCAGTACTTC. Its translation: CASSKFARAIQETQYF. The V gene is TRBV21-1, the J gene TRBJ2-5; the table's D gene call, TRBD1, was not cross checked with the DNA. TRBV21-1 is termed a pseudogene. This CDR3 is 16 amino acids long.

In this sample, this clone turned up a few times. The chain uses TRBV30 and TRBJ2-3; 8 nucleotides line up with TRBD2. The CDR3 spans 14 residues. Germline V gene data show CDR1 as GTSNPN and CDR2 as SVGIG (reference sequence). CDR3: CATGGRLSTDTQYF. The CDR3 DNA sequence: TGTGCGACCGGCGGGAGGCTTAGCACAGATACGCAGTATTTT.

This chain joins TRBV7-2 and TRBJ2-7, with a possible D match to TRBD1 (6 bases). V was clipped by 6 bases and J by 0 bases, with 12 bases between them. The CDR3 sequence is 14 residues long. The V gene's germline CDR1 is SGHTA and CDR2 FQGNSA. Written as DNA, the CDR3 is TGTGCCAGCAGGTTGGACAGCCTCTCCTACGAGCAGTACTTC. It yields the protein CASRLDSLSYEQYF. Full variable domain (remainder filled in from reference TRBV7-2 and TRBJ2-7): GAGVSQSPSNKVTEKGKDVELRCDPISGHTALYWYRQSLGQGLEFLIYFQGNSAPDKSGLPSDRFSAERTGGSVSTLTIQRTQQEDSAVYLCASRLDSLSYEQYFGPGTRLTVT.

Only a few counts were recorded for this clone. This chain links TRBV7-2 with TRBJ1-4; possibly TRBD1 for D (6 bases). The CDR3 is 15 amino acids. Per germline, CDR1 SGHTA and CDR2 FQGNSA. Trimming took off 5 bases at V and 8 bases at J, with 18 bases between the two ends. CDR3: CASSPGTWDGEKLFF. For the CDR3, the DNA is TGTGCCAGCAGCCCGGGGACATGGGATGGCGAAAAACTGTTTTTT. Using reference TRBV7-2 and TRBJ1-4 for the parts outside the CDR3, the full variable domain is GAGVSQSPSNKVTEKGKDVELRCDPISGHTALYWYRQSLGQGLEFLIYFQGNSAPDKSGLPSDRFSAERTGGSVSTLTIQRTQQEDSAVYLCASSPGTWDGEKLFFGSGTQLSVL.

The sample holds a few counts of this clone. The chain employs TRBV10-3 and TRBJ2-1; 10 bases are a match to TRBD2. Germline CDR1 and CDR2: ENHRY and SYGVKD. The CDR3 is 17 amino acids. The J segment lost 5 bases and the V segment lost 2 bases, leaving 9 bases of the junction unmatched. CDR3 residues: CAISEPTGLAANNEQFF. The CDR3 DNA reads TGTGCCATCAGTGAGCCAACAGGACTAGCGGCGAACAATGAGCAGTTCTTC.

The chain is built from TRBV7-2 and TRBJ2-5; TRBD1 matches 7 bases. The CDR3 runs to 13 residues. The germline CDR1 and CDR2 sequences are SGHTA and FQGNSA. V shed 5 bases and J 2 bases; nucleotides not matched to a gene: 2. CDR3 sequence (DNA): TGTGCCAGCAGCACGGGACAGCAAGAGACCCAGTACTTC. It encodes CASSTGQQETQYF.